The 23 T cell receptor beta chains below were found in one sample sequenced in a study of blood T cell repertoires in COVID-19. Some clones are missing from TCRdb's copy, which holds only in-frame ones; the method was immunoSEQ multiplex PCR. Among a few hundred thousand clones listed, about nine tenths were seen once. Sequenced: peripheral blood. Receptors were obtained from a middle-aged man with acute or convalescent COVID-19.

The chain is built from TRBV5-1 and TRBJ2-3; 10 positions match TRBD1. CDR1 is SGHRS and CDR2 is YFSETQ in the germline V gene. The CDR3 loop spans 15 amino acids. V shed 4 bases, J shed 9 bases, and the junction held 11 bases outside the gene matches. The DNA of the CDR3 is TGCGCCAGCAGCCCCATGGTGGGACAGGGGTACACGCAGTATTTT. This gives the protein CASSPMVGQGYTQYF.

The chain carries TRBV3-1 (or the pseudogene TRBV3-2) and TRBJ1-2; TRBD1 is a possible D gene (6 bases). There are 14 residues in the CDR3. CDR1 and CDR2 from the germline V gene are LGHDT and YNNKEL (reference sequence). V dropped 4 bases and J dropped 2 bases, with 11 bases sitting between them. CDR3 protein: CASSPGGGNYGYTF. The CDR3 region has the DNA TGTGCCAGCAGCCCGGGGGGCGGGAACTATGGCTACACCTTC.

Concerning this clone: A much larger clone differs by one base, so this may be a read error. This sequence joins TRBV6-5 and TRBJ2-5; tentative D call: TRBD2 (5 bases). Germline CDR1 MNHEY, CDR2 SVGAGI. CDR3 length: 11 residues. Trimming removed 6 bases from V and 5 bases from J, with 7 bases in between. CDR3 protein: CASSPGETQYF. For the CDR3, the DNA is TGTGCCAGCAGCCCGGGGGAGACCCAGTACTTC.

The V call is TRBV11-2, the J call TRBJ1-3; 8 bases align to TRBD1. CDR1 is SGHAT and CDR2 is FQNNGV in the germline V gene. The V segment lost 5 bases and the J segment 6 bases; nucleotides outside the gene matches: 6. There are 14 residues in the CDR3. The CDR3 nucleotides read TGTGCCAGCAGCAACCGGACAGGGCTAAACACCATATATTTT. Amino acids: CASSNRTGLNTIYF.

This clone came up a few times. V and J are TRBV19 and TRBJ1-5, with 7 bases that match TRBD1. Germline values: CDR1 LNHDA, CDR2 SQIVND (reference sequence). The ends lost 5 bases at V and 4 bases at J; junction bases unmatched: 5. The CDR3 length is 14 residues. The CDR3 here is CASSQGGENQPQHF. For the CDR3, the DNA is TGTGCCAGTAGTCAAGGGGGCGAAAATCAGCCCCAGCATTTT.

V is TRBV12-3 or TRBV12-4 and J is TRBJ1-5; D remains unclear. The germline V and J ends were trimmed by 11 bases and 7 bases, with 15 bases remaining between them. CDR3 size: 12 residues. The CDR3 sequence is CASRGPKQPQHF. CDR3 sequence (DNA): TGTGCCTCCCGAGGGCCCAAGCAGCCCCAGCATTTT.

This chain connects TRBV9 to TRBJ1-1, with D maybe TRBD1 (6 bases). The germline CDR1 and CDR2 sequences are SGDLS and YYNGEE. Trimming pared 2 bases from V and 4 bases from J, leaving 9 bases between. CDR3 length equals 13 residues. The CDR3 bases are TGTGCCAGCAGCGTGCAAGGGGGCACTGAAGCTTTCTTT. This encodes CASSVQGGTEAFF.

The chain joins TRBV3-1 (or the pseudogene TRBV3-2) to TRBJ1-5; 7 bases line up with TRBD1. The CDR3 is 15 residues long. Looked up from germline, CDR1 is LGHDT and CDR2 is YNNKEL (reference sequence). The V segment lost 3 bases and the J segment 2 bases; nucleotides outside the gene matches: 4. The chain's CDR3 is CASSQTGHGNQPQHF. CDR3 nucleotides: TGTGCCAGCAGCCAGACAGGGCACGGCAATCAGCCCCAGCATTTT.

Of note for this clone: This CDR3 is also generated by other DNA sequences in the sample. The chain employs TRBV13 and TRBJ1-1; 11 nucleotides match TRBD1. From germline, CDR1 is PRHDT and CDR2 FYEKMQ (reference sequence). The CDR3 has 18 residues. The trim removed 4 bases at V and 5 bases at J, leaving 15 bases unmatched. Here the CDR3 DNA reads TGTGCCAGCAGCTCAGAACCGGGGACAGGGGGACGTTGGACTGAAGCTTTCTTT. It yields the protein CASSSEPGTGGRWTEAFF.

The chain employs TRBV7-9 and TRBJ1-1, with no clear D. Germline assignment: CDR1 SEHNR and CDR2 FQNEAQ (reference sequence). CDR3 size: 12 residues. Trimming took 7 bases from V and 5 from J, leaving 11 bases between them. The CDR3 DNA reads as TGTGCCAGCATAAGAGTGACAACTGAAGCTTTCTTT. This encodes CASIRVTTEAFF.

This chain uses TRBV5-1 with TRBJ1-1; D remains unclear. Germline V lookup: CDR1 SGHRS, CDR2 YFSETQ. The length of the CDR3 is 14 residues. Trimming pared 0 bases from V and 4 bases from J, leaving 10 bases between. The CDR3: CASSLDSRGTEAFF. The CDR3 DNA reads TGCGCCAGCAGCTTGGATTCTCGGGGCACTGAAGCTTTCTTT.

The V and J genes are TRBV5-6 and TRBJ2-2; D remains unclear. Germline V gene data show CDR1 as SGHDT and CDR2 as YYEEEE. This CDR3 spans 15 amino acids. V dropped 2 bases and J dropped 2 bases, with 10 bases sitting between them. The CDR3 sequence is CASSFVELNTGELFF. In nucleotides, the CDR3 is TGTGCCAGCAGCTTTGTAGAACTTAACACCGGGGAGCTGTTTTTT.

The chain links TRBV9 to TRBJ2-1, with D possibly matching TRBD1 (6 bases). Germline V lookup: CDR1 SGDLS, CDR2 YYNGEE. V was cut by 4 bases and J by 0 bases, with 11 bases left in between. The CDR3 has 15 residues. CDR3 protein: CASSRTGSSYNEQFF. The CDR3 DNA follows: TGTGCCAGCAGCCGTACAGGGAGCTCCTACAATGAGCAGTTCTTC. Based on the CDR3 plus reference TRBV9 and TRBJ2-1, the full variable domain is DSGVTQTPKHLITATGQRVTLRCSPRSGDLSVYWYQQSLDQGLQFLIQYYNGEERAKGNILERFSAQQFPDLHSELNLSSLELGDSALYFCASSRTGSSYNEQFFGPGTRLTVL.

This clone was picked up a small number of times. V and J are TRBV5-1 and TRBJ1-6; a possible D gene is TRBD1 (5 bases). V was shortened by 4 bases and J by 0 bases, with 14 bases between the two germline ends. Germline-derived CDR1 and CDR2 are SGHRS and YFSETQ. The CDR3 has 17 residues. CDR3 protein: CASSRQTVNSYNSPLHF. The CDR3 nucleotides read TGCGCCAGCAGCCGCCAGACAGTGAACTCCTATAATTCACCCCTCCACTTT.

This clone is a singleton in its sample. The CDR3 DNA reads TGCGCCAGTTGGGACTCTGGGGCCACTGAAGCTTTCTTT. Protein product: CASWDSGATEAFF. The chain links TRBV5-1 to TRBJ1-1, with a tentative D call TRBD1 (5 bases). Trimming shortened V by 8 bases and J by 4 bases, and 15 bases separated the two germline ends. CDR3 length: 13 residues. CDR1 and CDR2 (germline): SGHRS, YFSETQ. Supplemented by reference TRBV5-1 and TRBJ1-1, the full variable domain reads KAGVTQTPRYLIKTRGQQVTLSCSPISGHRSVSWYQQTPGQGLQFLFEYFSETQRNKGNFPGRFSGRQFSNSRSEMNVSTLELGDSALYLCASWDSGATEAFFGQGTRLTVV.

The chain combines TRBV10-2 with TRBJ2-1, with D maybe TRBD1 (6 bases). The V end was cut by 3 bases, the J end by 0 bases, with 9 bases between. Germline lookup yields CDR1 WSHSY and CDR2 SAAADI. CDR3 length: 15 residues. The CDR3 DNA sequence: TGCGCCAGCAGTGAAGTCAGGGGCTCCTACAATGAGCAGTTCTTC. Its translation: CASSEVRGSYNEQFF.

The rearrangement links TRBV6-1 to TRBJ2-7; D remains unclear. The CDR3 is 15 amino acids. Trimming took 2 bases from V and 0 from J, leaving 11 bases between them. Germline loops: CDR1 MNHNS, CDR2 SASEGT. The CDR3 nucleotides read TGTGCCAGCAGTGAACCCGGCGGTAGCTCCTACGAGCAGTACTTC. Protein: CASSEPGGSSYEQYF.

This clone was detected once. The V gene is TRBV18, the J gene TRBJ2-1; 14 bases fit TRBD2. J gave up 7 bases and V 3 bases, and 5 bases lay outside the gene matches. Germline loops: CDR1 KGHSH, CDR2 LQKENI. CDR3 size: 16 residues. The CDR3 sequence is CASSPTSGGVINEQFF. Here the CDR3 DNA reads TGTGCCAGCTCACCGACTAGCGGGGGGGTCATTAATGAGCAGTTCTTC.

The V and J genes are TRBV2 and TRBJ1-5; TRBD1 is a possible D gene (5 bases). Germline lookup yields CDR1 SNHLY and CDR2 FYNNEI. V dropped 11 bases and J dropped 8 bases, with 19 bases sitting between them. The CDR3 consists of 13 residues. CDR3 loop: CASRAGPPEPQHF. The CDR3, as DNA: TGTGCCTCTCGGGCGGGGCCCCCTGAGCCCCAGCATTTT.

The chain joins TRBV14 to TRBJ1-2; TRBD1 is a possible D gene (5 bases). Per the germline V gene, CDR1 is SGHDN and CDR2 is FVKESK. Trimming shortened V by 0 bases and J by 0 bases, and 8 bases separated the two germline ends. The CDR3 has 15 residues. The CDR3 region is CASSQEGRANYGYTF. As DNA, the CDR3 is TGTGCCAGCAGCCAAGAGGGCAGGGCTAACTATGGCTACACCTTC.

The rearrangement links TRBV5-1 to TRBJ1-6, with D perhaps TRBD1 (6 bases). Germline CDR1 and CDR2: SGHRS and YFSETQ. The CDR3 has 16 amino acids. Trimming shortened V by 0 bases and J by 7 bases, and 14 bases separated the two germline ends. The CDR3 nucleotides read TGCGCCAGCAGCTTGGCGGGGGGGGCGCGGAATTCACCCCTCCACTTT. Its protein is CASSLAGGARNSPLHF. The whole variable domain, remainder taken from reference TRBV5-1 and TRBJ1-6, is KAGVTQTPRYLIKTRGQQVTLSCSPISGHRSVSWYQQTPGQGLQFLFEYFSETQRNKGNFPGRFSGRQFSNSRSEMNVSTLELGDSALYLCASSLAGGARNSPLHFGNGTRLTVT.

The chain links TRBV2 to TRBJ1-4; 8 nucleotides line up with TRBD1. Germline assignment: CDR1 SNHLY and CDR2 FYNNEI. This CDR3 region has 13 residues. Trimming removed 11 bases from V and 4 bases from J; junction bases left unmatched: 6. As DNA, the CDR3 is TGTGCCGGGACCACAGGGGGTAATGAAAAACTGTTTTTT. Its translation is CAGTTGGNEKLFF.

The V and J genes are TRBV12-3 or TRBV12-4 and TRBJ1-5; 7 nucleotides align to TRBD1. This CDR3 region has 12 residues. V gave up 5 bases and J gave up 7 bases; unmatched junction bases: 2. The CDR3 protein is CASSDRVQPQHF. The CDR3 DNA follows: TGTGCCAGCAGTGACAGGGTACAGCCCCAGCATTTT.